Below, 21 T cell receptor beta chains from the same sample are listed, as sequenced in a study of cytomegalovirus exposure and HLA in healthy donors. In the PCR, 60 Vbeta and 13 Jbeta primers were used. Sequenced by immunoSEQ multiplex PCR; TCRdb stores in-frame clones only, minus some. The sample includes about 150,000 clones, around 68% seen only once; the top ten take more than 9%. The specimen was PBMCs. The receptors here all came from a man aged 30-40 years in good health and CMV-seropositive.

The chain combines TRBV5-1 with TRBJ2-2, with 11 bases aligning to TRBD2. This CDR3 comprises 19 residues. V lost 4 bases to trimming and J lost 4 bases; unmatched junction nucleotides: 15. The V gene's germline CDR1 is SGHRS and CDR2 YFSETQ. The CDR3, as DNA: TGCGCCAGCAGCCGATCCCTGACTAGCGGGATAGGAGGCACCGGGGAGCTGTTTTTT. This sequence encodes CASSRSLTSGIGGTGELFF.

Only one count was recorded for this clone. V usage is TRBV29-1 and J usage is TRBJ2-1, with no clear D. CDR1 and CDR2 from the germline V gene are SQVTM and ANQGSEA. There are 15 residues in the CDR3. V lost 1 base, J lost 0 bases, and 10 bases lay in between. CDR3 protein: CSVEALHYSYNEQFF. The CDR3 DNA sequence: TGCAGCGTTGAAGCCCTCCACTACTCCTACAATGAGCAGTTCTTC.

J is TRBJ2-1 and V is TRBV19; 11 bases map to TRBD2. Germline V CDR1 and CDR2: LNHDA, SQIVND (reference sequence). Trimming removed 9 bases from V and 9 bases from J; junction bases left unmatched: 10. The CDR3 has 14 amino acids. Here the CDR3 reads CASRGVAGGGEQFF. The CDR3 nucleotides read TGTGCCAGCAGGGGGGTAGCGGGAGGGGGTGAGCAGTTCTTC.

DNA of the CDR3: TGTGCCAGCAGCCCCGGGACAGTCGGTTCCTACGAGCAGTACTTC. Translation gives CASSPGTVGSYEQYF. The chain combines TRBV7-3 with TRBJ2-7, with 7 nucleotides matching TRBD1. This CDR3 spans 15 amino acids. Germline V CDR1 and CDR2: SGHTA, FQGTGA. V lost 5 bases to trimming and J lost 1 base; unmatched junction nucleotides: 8.

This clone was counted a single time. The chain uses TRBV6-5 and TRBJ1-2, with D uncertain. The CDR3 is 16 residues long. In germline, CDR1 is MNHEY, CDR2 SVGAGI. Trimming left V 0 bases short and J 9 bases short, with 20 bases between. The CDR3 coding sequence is TGTGCCAGCAGTTACTCATCTGGTAGTCAGGTTGATAGCTACACCTTC. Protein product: CASSYSSGSQVDSYTF.

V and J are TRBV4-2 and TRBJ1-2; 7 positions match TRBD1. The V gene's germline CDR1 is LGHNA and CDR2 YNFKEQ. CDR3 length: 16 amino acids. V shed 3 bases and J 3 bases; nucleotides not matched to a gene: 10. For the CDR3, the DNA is TGTGCCAGCAGCCACGTACCGGGACAGCTTGACTATGGCTACACCTTC. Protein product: CASSHVPGQLDYGYTF.

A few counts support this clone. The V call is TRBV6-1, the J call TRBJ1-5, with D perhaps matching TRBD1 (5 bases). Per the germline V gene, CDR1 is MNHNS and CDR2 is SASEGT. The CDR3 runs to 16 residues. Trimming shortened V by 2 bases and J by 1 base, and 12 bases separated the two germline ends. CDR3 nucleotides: TGTGCCAGCAGTGAACGGCGGGACCCGAGCAATCAGCCCCAGCATTTT. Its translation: CASSERRDPSNQPQHF.

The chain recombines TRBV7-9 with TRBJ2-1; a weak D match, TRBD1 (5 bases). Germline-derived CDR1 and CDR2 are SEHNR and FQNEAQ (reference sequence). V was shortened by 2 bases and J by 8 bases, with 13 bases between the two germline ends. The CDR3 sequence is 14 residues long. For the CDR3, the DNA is TGTGCCAGCAGCTTAATGGGGCCGCCGCATGAGCAGTTCTTC. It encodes CASSLMGPPHEQFF.

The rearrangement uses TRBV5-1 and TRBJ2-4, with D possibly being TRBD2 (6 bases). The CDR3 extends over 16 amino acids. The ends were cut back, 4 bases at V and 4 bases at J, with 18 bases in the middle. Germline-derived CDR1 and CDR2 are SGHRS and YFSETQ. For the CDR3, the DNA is TGCGCCAGCAGCCCCTATGGGGGGATTAATAAAAACATTCAGTACTTC. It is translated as CASSPYGGINKNIQYF.

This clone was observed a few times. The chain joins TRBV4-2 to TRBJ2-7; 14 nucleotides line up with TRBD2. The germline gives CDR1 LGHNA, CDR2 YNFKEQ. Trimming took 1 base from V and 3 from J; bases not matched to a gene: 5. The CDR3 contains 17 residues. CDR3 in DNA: TGTGCCAGCAGCCAAGGACTAGCGGGAGGGAATAGCTACGAGCAGTACTTC. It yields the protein CASSQGLAGGNSYEQYF.

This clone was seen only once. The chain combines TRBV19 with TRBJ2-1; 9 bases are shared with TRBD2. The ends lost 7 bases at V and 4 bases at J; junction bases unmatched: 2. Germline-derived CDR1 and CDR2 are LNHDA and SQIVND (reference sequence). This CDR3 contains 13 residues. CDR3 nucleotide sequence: TGTGCCAGTAAAGCGGGGGGATACAATGAGCAGTTCTTC. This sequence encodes CASKAGGYNEQFF.

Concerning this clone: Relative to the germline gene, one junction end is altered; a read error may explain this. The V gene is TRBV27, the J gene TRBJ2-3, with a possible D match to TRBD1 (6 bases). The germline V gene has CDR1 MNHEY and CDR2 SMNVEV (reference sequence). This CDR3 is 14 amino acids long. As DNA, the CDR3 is TGTGCCAGCAGGCCACAGGGCTTCACAGTTACGCAGTATTTT. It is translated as CASRPQGFTVTQYF.

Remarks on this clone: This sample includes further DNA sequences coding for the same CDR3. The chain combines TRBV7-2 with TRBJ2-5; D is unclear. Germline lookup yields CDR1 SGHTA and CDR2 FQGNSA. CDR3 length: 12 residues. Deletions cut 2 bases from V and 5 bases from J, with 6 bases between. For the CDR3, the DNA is TGTGCCAGCAGCTTAAGCCGCGAGACCCAGTACTTC. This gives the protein CASSLSRETQYF.

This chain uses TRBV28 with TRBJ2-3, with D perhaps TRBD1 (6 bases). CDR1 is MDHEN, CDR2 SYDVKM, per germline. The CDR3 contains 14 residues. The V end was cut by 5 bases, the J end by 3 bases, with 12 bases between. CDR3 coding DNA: TGTGCCAGCAGTCTACAGGGTGAGACAGATACGCAGTATTTT. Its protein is CASSLQGETDTQYF.

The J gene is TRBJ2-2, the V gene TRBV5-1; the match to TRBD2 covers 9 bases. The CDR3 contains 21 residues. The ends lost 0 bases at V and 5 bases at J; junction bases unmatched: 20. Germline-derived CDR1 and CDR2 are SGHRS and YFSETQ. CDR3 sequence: CASSLDKGRAGGTPGTGELFF. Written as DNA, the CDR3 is TGCGCCAGCAGCTTGGACAAGGGGCGAGCGGGAGGCACTCCGGGGACCGGGGAGCTGTTTTTT.

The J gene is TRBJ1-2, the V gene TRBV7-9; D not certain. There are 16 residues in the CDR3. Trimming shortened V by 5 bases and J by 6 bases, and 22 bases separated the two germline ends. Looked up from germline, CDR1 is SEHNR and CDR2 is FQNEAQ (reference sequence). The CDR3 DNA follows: TGTGCCAGCAGCCCCGCCAAAAAACTGAAGAAGAATGGCTACACCTTC. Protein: CASSPAKKLKKNGYTF.

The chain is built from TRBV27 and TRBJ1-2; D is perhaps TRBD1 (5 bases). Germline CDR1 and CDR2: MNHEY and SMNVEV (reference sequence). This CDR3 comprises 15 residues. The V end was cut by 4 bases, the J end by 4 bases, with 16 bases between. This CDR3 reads CASSSFPWGGYGYTF. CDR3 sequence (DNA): TGTGCCAGCAGTTCCTTCCCCTGGGGGGGCTATGGCTACACCTTC.

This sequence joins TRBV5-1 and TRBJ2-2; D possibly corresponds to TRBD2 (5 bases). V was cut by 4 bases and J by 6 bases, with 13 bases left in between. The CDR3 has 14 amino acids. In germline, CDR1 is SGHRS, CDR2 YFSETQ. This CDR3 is CASSLDSPSGELFF. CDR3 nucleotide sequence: TGCGCCAGCAGCCTGGACTCCCCCTCCGGGGAGCTGTTTTTT. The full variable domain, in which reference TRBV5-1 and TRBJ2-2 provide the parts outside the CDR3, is KAGVTQTPRYLIKTRGQQVTLSCSPISGHRSVSWYQQTPGQGLQFLFEYFSETQRNKGNFPGRFSGRQFSNSRSEMNVSTLELGDSALYLCASSLDSPSGELFFGEGSRLTVL.

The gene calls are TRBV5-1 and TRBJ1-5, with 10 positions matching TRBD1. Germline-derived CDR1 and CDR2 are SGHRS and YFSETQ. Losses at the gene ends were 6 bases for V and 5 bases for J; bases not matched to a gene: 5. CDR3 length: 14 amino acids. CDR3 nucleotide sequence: TGCGCCAGCAACCCGGGGACAGGGGATCAGCCCCAGCATTTT. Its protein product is CASNPGTGDQPQHF.

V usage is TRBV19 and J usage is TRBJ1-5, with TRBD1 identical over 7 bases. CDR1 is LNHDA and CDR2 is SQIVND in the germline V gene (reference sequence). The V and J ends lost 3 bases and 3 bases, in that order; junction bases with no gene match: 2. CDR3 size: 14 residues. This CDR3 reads CASSMGQHNQPQHF. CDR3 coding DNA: TGTGCCAGTAGTATGGGACAGCACAATCAGCCCCAGCATTTT.

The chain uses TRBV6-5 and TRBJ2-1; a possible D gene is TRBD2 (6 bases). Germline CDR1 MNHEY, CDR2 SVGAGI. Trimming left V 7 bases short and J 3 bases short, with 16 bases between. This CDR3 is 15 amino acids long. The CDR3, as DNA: TGTGCCAGCAACACCTTGGTGGGGGGCTACAATGAGCAGTTCTTC. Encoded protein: CASNTLVGGYNEQFF.